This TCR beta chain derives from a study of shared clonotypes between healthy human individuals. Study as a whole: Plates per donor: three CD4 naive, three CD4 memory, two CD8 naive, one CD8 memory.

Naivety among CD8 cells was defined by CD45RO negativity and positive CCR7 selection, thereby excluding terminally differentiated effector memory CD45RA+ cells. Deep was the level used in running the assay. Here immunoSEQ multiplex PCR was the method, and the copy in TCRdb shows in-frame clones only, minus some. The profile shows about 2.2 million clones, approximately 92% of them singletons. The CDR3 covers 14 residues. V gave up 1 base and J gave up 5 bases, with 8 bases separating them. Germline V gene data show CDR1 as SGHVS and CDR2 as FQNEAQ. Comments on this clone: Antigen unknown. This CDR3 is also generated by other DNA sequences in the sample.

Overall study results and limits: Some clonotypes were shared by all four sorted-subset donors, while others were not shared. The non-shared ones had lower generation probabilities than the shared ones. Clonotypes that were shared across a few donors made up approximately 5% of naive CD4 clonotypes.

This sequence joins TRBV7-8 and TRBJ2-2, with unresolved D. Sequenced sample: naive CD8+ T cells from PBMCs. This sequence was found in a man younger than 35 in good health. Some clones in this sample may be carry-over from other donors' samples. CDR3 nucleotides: TGTGCCAGCAGCTTAGTAGTGGGGACCGGGGAGCTGTTTTTT. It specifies CASSLVVGTGELFF.